These 10 T cell receptor beta chains were all obtained from the same sample, sequenced in a study of blood T cell repertoires in COVID-19. Clones were read by immunoSEQ multiplex PCR, and TCRdb kept only the in-frame ones, dropping some. The profile shows about 200,000 clones, around 80% of them singletons. Sequenced material: peripheral blood. These receptors originate from a human donor in a cohort sampled during active COVID-19.

The V call is TRBV6-5, the J call TRBJ1-5; D call uncertain. Trimming shortened V by 6 bases and J by 7 bases, and 13 bases separated the two germline ends. The CDR3 consists of 13 residues. The V gene's germline CDR1 is MNHEY and CDR2 SVGAGI. Here the CDR3 DNA reads TGTGCCAGCAGCCCCAGCGGACCCCAGCCCCAGCATTTT. This translates into CASSPSGPQPQHF.

The chain combines TRBV4-2 with TRBJ2-1; possible D gene TRBD2, 6 bases. Per the germline V gene, CDR1 is LGHNA and CDR2 is YNFKEQ. The V gene lost 6 bases and the J gene lost 1 base, with 13 bases spanning the gap. The CDR3 covers 15 residues. CDR3 protein: CASSRDRESYNEQFF. DNA of the CDR3: TGTGCCAGCAGTCGAGATCGGGAGTCCTACAATGAGCAGTTCTTC.

The genes are TRBV7-9 and TRBJ1-2, with D unresolved. The CDR3 consists of 14 residues. Germline CDR1 and CDR2: SEHNR and FQNEAQ (reference sequence). V gave up 1 base and J gave up 0 bases, with 6 bases separating them. The CDR3 DNA sequence: TGTGCCAGCAGCTTAGACAGAGCTAACTATGGCTACACCTTC. This sequence encodes CASSLDRANYGYTF.

This chain uses TRBV6-2 or TRBV6-3 with TRBJ2-2; D is possibly TRBD1 (6 bases). The germline gives CDR1 MNHEY, CDR2 SVGEGT. The V gene lost 5 bases and the J gene lost 6 bases, with 28 bases spanning the gap. The CDR3 runs to 19 residues. The chain's CDR3 is CASSPPGLDRQTKAGELFF. The DNA for the CDR3 is TGTGCCAGCAGTCCGCCAGGGCTTGACAGGCAAACGAAAGCCGGGGAGCTGTTTTTT.

The chain recombines TRBV3-1 (or the pseudogene TRBV3-2) with TRBJ2-1; weak D call: TRBD1 (5 bases). Germline loops: CDR1 LGHDT, CDR2 YNNKEL (reference sequence). This CDR3 has 16 amino acids. Trimming removed 0 bases at V and 7 bases at J, with 16 bases between. The CDR3 loop is CASSQDTGALGNEQFF. CDR3 in DNA: TGTGCCAGCAGCCAAGATACAGGCGCCCTTGGGAATGAGCAGTTCTTC.

This clone appeared once. This chain connects TRBV5-1 to TRBJ2-5, with D perhaps matching TRBD1 (5 bases). The CDR3 has 14 amino acids. Germline V gene data show CDR1 as SGHRS and CDR2 as YFSETQ. V lost 2 bases and J lost 2, with 10 bases in between. CDR3 loop: CASSLQDIQETQYF. The CDR3 nucleotides read TGCGCCAGCAGCTTACAGGATATTCAAGAGACCCAGTACTTC.

This rearrangement joins TRBV9 to TRBJ2-5; TRBD1 matches at 7 bases. Unmatched junction bases numbered 9, after V lost 0 bases and J lost 4 bases. The CDR3 spans 16 residues. The germline gives CDR1 SGDLS, CDR2 YYNGEE. CDR3 protein: CASSVGGQVMGETQYF. In DNA, the CDR3 is TGTGCCAGCAGCGTAGGTGGACAGGTGATGGGAGAGACCCAGTACTTC.

This chain joins TRBV30 and TRBJ1-2; 7 bases fit TRBD1. Trimming removed 4 bases from V and 4 bases from J; junction bases left unmatched: 9. Germline values: CDR1 GTSNPN, CDR2 SVGIG (reference sequence). The CDR3 contains 14 residues. In DNA form, the CDR3 reads TGTGCCTGGACCAGACAGGGAAGAATCTATGGCTACACCTTC. Protein: CAWTRQGRIYGYTF.

The genes are TRBV10-3 and TRBJ1-2, with a tentative D call TRBD1 (5 bases). The V gene's germline CDR1 is ENHRY and CDR2 SYGVKD. The CDR3 spans 13 residues. V was clipped by 1 base and J by 4 bases, with 7 bases between them. CDR3 nucleotides: TGTGCCATCAGTGAGTTGGGGGGCTATGGCTACACCTTC. Its protein product is CAISELGGYGYTF.

This clone was detected only a few times. This sequence joins TRBV7-8 and TRBJ1-6, with unresolved D. The V gene lost 2 bases and the J gene lost 9 bases, with 14 bases spanning the gap. There are 15 residues in the CDR3. Per germline, CDR1 SGHVS and CDR2 FQNEAQ. The CDR3 region is CASSLMRAGSSPLHF. The CDR3 nucleotides read TGTGCCAGCAGCTTAATGCGAGCCGGGAGTTCACCCCTCCACTTT.